Listed below are T cell receptor beta chains from one sample, sequenced in a study of blood T cell repertoires in COVID-19. Sequencing was performed with immunoSEQ multiplex PCR; in TCRdb, only in-frame clones are kept and a portion is missing. The data hold 150,000 to 200,000 clones, with about 72% observed a single time. The source material was PBMCs or T cells enriched from blood (not recorded which). The receptors shown here come from a woman in her fifties or sixties who had recovered from COVID-19. CDR3s include the opening cysteine and the closing phenylalanine or tryptophan. A D gene is named only where the DNA matches it firmly. Rows give clone size only sometimes, using once, few, many, or a class for an expanded clone.

size	J	D	V	CDR3	DNA
.	TRBJ2-1	.	TRBV5-6	CASSLSSDNEQFF	TGTGCCAGCAGCTTGTCCTCAGACAATGAGCAGTTCTTC
.	TRBJ2-1	TRBD2	TRBV5-1	CASSLASSGRGNEQFF	TGCGCCAGCAGCTTGGCCTCTAGCGGGAGGGGCAATGAGCAGTTCTTC
.	TRBJ2-7	.	TRBV2	CASRVTGSQEQYF	TGTGCCAGCAGGGTAACAGGGTCTCAAGAGCAGTACTTC
.	TRBJ1-2	.	TRBV10-3	CAISESAGFLYGYTF	TGTGCCATCAGTGAGTCCGCGGGGTTCCTCTATGGCTACACCTTC
.	TRBJ1-6	TRBD1	TRBV19	CASSTWDSRRGNSPLHF	TGTGCCAGTAGTACCTGGGACAGCCGAAGGGGTAATTCACCCCTCCACTTT
few	TRBJ2-5	.	TRBV5-1	CASSLDTQETQYF	TGCGCCAGCAGCTTGGACACCCAAGAGACCCAGTACTTC
.	TRBJ2-7	.	TRBV3-1/TRBV3-2	CASSPASGRTREQYF	TGTGCCAGCAGCCCAGCTTCGGGGAGGACCCGCGAGCAGTACTTC
.	TRBJ1-1	.	TRBV28	CASRKLKMGHTEAFF	TGTGCCAGCAGGAAACTAAAGATGGGGCACACTGAAGCTTTCTTT
.	TRBJ1-1	TRBD1	TRBV5-4	CASSLTGEAFF	TGTGCCAGCAGCTTGACAGGGGAGGCTTTCTTT
.	TRBJ1-2	.	TRBV3-1/TRBV3-2	CASSQDRNSQGYTF	TGTGCCAGCAGCCAAGATAGGAACAGTCAAGGCTACACCTTC
.	TRBJ1-2	TRBD1	TRBV12-3/TRBV12-4	CASSKDRVRGYTF	TGTGCCAGCAGCAAAGACAGGGTTCGGGGCTACACCTTC
.	TRBJ1-5	.	TRBV30	CAWGTGPVAQHF	TGTGCCTGGGGAACAGGGCCCGTGGCCCAGCATTTT
.	TRBJ2-1	.	TRBV19	CASSMEGQFYNEQFF	TGTGCCAGTAGTATGGAGGGACAGTTCTACAATGAGCAGTTCTTC
.	TRBJ2-3	.	TRBV7-3	CASSAGAALTDTQYF	TGTGCCAGCAGCGCCGGAGCGGCCCTCACAGATACGCAGTATTTT
.	TRBJ1-6	TRBD1	TRBV5-1	CASSLQTGANNSPLHF	TGCGCCAGCAGCTTACAAACAGGGGCCAATAATTCACCCCTCCACTTT
.	TRBJ2-6	.	TRBV3-1/TRBV3-2	CASSQHRDSSGANVLTF	TGTGCCAGCAGCCAACACAGGGATAGCTCTGGGGCCAACGTCCTGACTTTC
.	TRBJ1-2	.	TRBV4-1	CASSPEGSSGIGYGYTF	TGCGCCAGCAGCCCGGAAGGTTCCTCGGGGATCGGCTATGGCTACACCTTC
.	TRBJ1-1	.	TRBV18	CASFTLEGLENTEAFF	TGTGCCAGCTTCACATTGGAGGGGCTGGAGAACACTGAAGCTTTCTTT
.	TRBJ1-1	TRBD1	TRBV29-1	CSVETGGISTEAFF	TGCAGCGTTGAAACAGGGGGCATTAGCACTGAAGCTTTCTTT
.	TRBJ2-3	.	TRBV7-2	CASSLAFRDTQYF	TGTGCCAGCAGCTTAGCATTTAGAGATACGCAGTATTTT
.	TRBJ2-5	.	TRBV5-1	CASMADQETQYF	TGCGCCAGCATGGCGGACCAAGAGACCCAGTACTTC
.	TRBJ1-5	.	TRBV21-1	CASSKVGQGSQPQHF	.
.	TRBJ1-5	TRBD1	TRBV19	CASRRDSTLHQPQHF	TGTGCCAGTAGACGGGACAGCACCCTTCATCAGCCCCAGCATTTT
.	TRBJ2-7	.	TRBV28	CASSSPGQGAPYEQYF	TGTGCCAGCAGTTCACCTGGCCAGGGTGCTCCCTACGAGCAGTACTTC
.	TRBJ1-6	TRBD1	TRBV28	CAHRGGEGYNSPLHF	TGTGCCCACAGGGGGGGTGAGGGCTATAATTCACCCCTCCACTTT
.	TRBJ2-3	TRBD2	TRBV7-9	CASSLGRTSGTEDTQYF	TGTGCCAGCAGCTTAGGAAGGACTAGCGGGACCGAAGATACGCAGTATTTT
.	TRBJ2-6	TRBD2	TRBV24-1	CATSRGLAGAGANVLTF	TGTGCCACCAGCAGGGGACTAGCGGGAGCTGGGGCCAACGTCCTGACTTTC
.	TRBJ2-7	TRBD2	TRBV7-9	CASSCERENCEQYF	TGTGCCAGCAGCTGCGAGCGGGAGAATTGCGAGCAGTACTTC
.	TRBJ2-7	.	TRBV5-1	CASRLDSGAEQYF	TGCGCCAGCCGTCTTGACTCTGGTGCCGAGCAGTACTTC
many	TRBJ2-2	.	TRBV7-9	CASSVKPGGELFF	TGTGCCAGCAGTGTTAAGCCTGGCGGGGAGCTGTTTTTT
.	TRBJ1-2	TRBD1	TRBV28	CASSYPLGGDSSSEGYTF	TGTGCCAGCAGTTACCCCCTCGGTGGGGACAGTTCCTCTGAAGGCTACACCTTC
many	TRBJ1-4	.	TRBV3-1/TRBV3-2	CASSQGTGRNNEKLFF	TGTGCCAGCAGCCAAGGTACAGGGCGAAATAATGAAAAACTGTTTTTT
.	TRBJ2-7	TRBD1	TRBV7-2	CASSLAAQGATQYF	TGTGCCAGCAGCTTAGCGGCCCAGGGGGCAACGCAGTACTTC
.	TRBJ1-2	TRBD1	TRBV27	CASSTTGPNGYTF	TGTGCCAGCAGTACGACAGGGCCCAATGGCTACACCTTC
.	TRBJ1-5	.	TRBV11-2	CASSNNRDQPQHF	TGTGCCAGCAGTAATAACAGGGATCAGCCCCAGCATTTT
.	TRBJ1-5	.	TRBV12-3/TRBV12-4	CASSTGYNQPQHF	TGTGCCAGCAGTACAGGGTACAATCAGCCCCAGCATTTT
few	TRBJ2-2	TRBD1	TRBV19	CASSTGQRRAGELFF	TGTGCCAGTAGTACGGGACAGAGACGGGCCGGGGAGCTGTTTTTT
.	TRBJ2-7	.	TRBV7-2	CASSLYSYEQYF	TGTGCCAGCAGCTTATATTCCTACGAGCAGTACTTC
.	TRBJ1-5	TRBD1	TRBV27	CASSLSGQVPSGPQHF	TGTGCCAGCAGTTTATCGGGACAGGTTCCCTCGGGGCCCCAGCATTTT
.	TRBJ2-5	.	TRBV4-1	CASSQEWRETQYF	TGCGCCAGCAGCCAAGAGTGGAGGGAGACCCAGTACTTC
.	TRBJ2-1	.	TRBV19	CASSSALADYNEQFF	TGTGCCAGTAGTTCAGCCCTAGCTGACTACAATGAGCAGTTCTTC
.	TRBJ1-4	.	TRBV29-1	CSVEDGMLFF	TGCAGCGTTGAAGACGGGATGCTGTTTTTT
.	TRBJ2-1	TRBD2	TRBV10-2	CASTEGAGSYNEQFF	TGCGCCAGCACAGAGGGAGCGGGATCCTACAATGAGCAGTTCTTC
.	TRBJ1-1	.	TRBV5-1	CASRLGGQTTEAFF	TGCGCCAGCAGGCTGGGGGGGCAGACCACTGAAGCTTTCTTT
.	TRBJ2-2	.	TRBV19	CASRRYTGNPNTGELFF	TGTGCCAGTAGGAGATACACAGGAAATCCGAACACCGGGGAGCTGTTTTTT
.	TRBJ2-7	.	TRBV19	CASSIVGRGEQYF	TGTGCCAGTAGTATAGTGGGCAGGGGCGAGCAGTACTTC
.	TRBJ2-1	TRBD2	TRBV2	CASSEAVGWGGEQFF	TGTGCCAGCAGTGAAGCAGTAGGTTGGGGGGGTGAGCAGTTCTTC
.	TRBJ2-7	.	TRBV14	CASSQVPGAYEQYF	TGTGCCAGCAGCCAAGTACCCGGAGCCTACGAGCAGTACTTC
.	TRBJ2-5	.	TRBV28	CASTEGGLEKETQYF	TGTGCCAGCACCGAAGGAGGTCTCGAGAAGGAGACCCAGTACTTC
.	TRBJ2-5	.	TRBV6-8	CASSYRGGQYF	TGTGCCAGCAGTTACAGGGGGGGCCAGTACTTC
.	TRBJ1-5	.	TRBV30	CAWSPRGGAASNQPQHF	TGTGCCTGGAGTCCCCGGGGAGGGGCGGCTAGCAATCAGCCCCAGCATTTT
.	TRBJ1-6	.	TRBV18	CASSPPGGLENSPLHF	TGTGCCAGCTCCCCTCCCGGAGGGCTGGAGAATTCACCCCTCCACTTT
few	TRBJ1-1	.	TRBV10-3	CAISESTVNTEAFF	TGTGCCATCAGTGAGTCGACAGTGAACACTGAAGCTTTCTTT
.	TRBJ2-1	TRBD2	TRBV4-2	CASSQDSGYYNEQFF	TGTGCCAGCAGCCAAGATAGCGGGTATTACAATGAGCAGTTCTTC